This TCR beta chain comes out of a study of control samples from healthy donors and cancer patients. From germline, CDR1 is KGHDR and CDR2 SFDVKD. This CDR3 contains 18 residues. The J segment lost 3 bases and the V segment lost 3 bases, leaving 11 bases of the junction unmatched. Sequencing used immunoSEQ multiplex PCR; TCRdb keeps in-frame clones, though not all of them. The table includes about 21,000 clones, less than 90% detected once. The genes are TRBV24-1 and TRBJ2-3; 10 bases are shared with TRBD2. The sequence was collected from a man between 60 and 75 years old with colorectal cancer. Sequencing was carried out using PBMCs. The DNA of the CDR3 is TGTGCCACCAGTGATGCGCCCGGGACTAGCGTTATGACAGATACGCAGTATTTT. Its translation is CATSDAPGTSVMTDTQYF.